Each of the 7 T cell receptor beta chains below was sequenced from the same sample in a study of blood T cell repertoires in COVID-19. Assay used: immunoSEQ multiplex PCR; TCRdb lists only in-frame clones, some missing. The sample lists 300,000 to 450,000 clones; roughly 86% were seen once. Sequencing was performed on peripheral blood. These receptors came from a human donor with acute or convalescent COVID-19. The donor label of this sample is uncertain.

The chain has TRBV21-1 and TRBJ2-2; the DNA was not used to check the table's D call, TRBD2. TRBV21-1 is recorded as a pseudogene. The CDR3 spans 17 residues. DNA for the CDR3: TGTGCCAGCAGCAAAGGGGGGAGGGGCCCGAACACCGGGGAGCTGTTTTTT. Its protein is CASSKGGRGPNTGELFF.

V usage is TRBV7-8 and J usage is TRBJ2-1; 11 nucleotides align to TRBD2. V was clipped by 6 bases and J by 1 base; unmatched bases: 20. From germline, CDR1 is SGHVS and CDR2 FQNEAQ. The CDR3 has 21 amino acids. The CDR3 protein is CASSPSRLPGLAGISYNEQFF. The DNA for the CDR3 is TGTGCCAGCAGTCCATCCAGGCTACCCGGACTAGCGGGTATTTCCTACAATGAGCAGTTCTTC.

The chain uses TRBV2 and TRBJ2-1; D is uncertain. The germline V gene has CDR1 SNHLY and CDR2 FYNNEI. The V end lost 4 bases, the J end lost 4 bases, and 8 bases lay between the germline ends. This CDR3 is 13 amino acids long. The CDR3 reads CASSAAVYNEQFF. DNA of the CDR3: TGTGCCAGCAGTGCCGCGGTATACAATGAGCAGTTCTTC.

The chain combines TRBV3-1 (or the pseudogene TRBV3-2) with TRBJ2-4, with D perhaps matching TRBD1 (5 bases). Germline V gene data show CDR1 as LGHDT and CDR2 as YNNKEL (reference sequence). V was cut by 5 bases and J by 6 bases, with 14 bases left in between. This CDR3 has 14 residues. CDR3 bases: TGTGCCAGCAGCTTTGGGGTACAGGTAAACATTCAGTACTTC. It translates to CASSFGVQVNIQYF.

The genes are TRBV3-1 (or the pseudogene TRBV3-2) and TRBJ1-2; 10 bases agree with TRBD1. V was pared by 8 bases and J by 6 bases, with 6 bases of the junction left unmatched. The CDR3 sequence is 13 residues long. CDR1 is LGHDT, CDR2 YNNKEL, per germline (reference sequence). The chain's CDR3 is CASRRDRGNGYTF. In DNA form, the CDR3 reads TGTGCCAGCCGCCGGGACAGGGGAAATGGCTACACCTTC.

Regarding this clone: Other nucleotide sequences from this sample produce the same CDR3. The chain uses TRBV6-1 and TRBJ2-7; unclear D gene. The germline V gene encodes CDR1 MNHNS and CDR2 SASEGT. CDR3 length: 13 amino acids. Deletions cut 1 base from V and 3 bases from J, with 7 bases between. The CDR3 coding sequence is TGTGCCAGCAGTGAAGGACTTAGCTACGAGCAGTACTTC. The encoded protein is CASSEGLSYEQYF.

The rearrangement joins TRBV29-1 to TRBJ1-2, with 8 bases fitting TRBD1. Germline CDR1 SQVTM, CDR2 ANQGSEA. V lost 5 bases, J lost 12 bases, and 14 bases stayed unmatched. This CDR3 has 13 residues. CDR3 in DNA: TGCAGCGTTCCCACAGGGGGGCAATCGAGGGACACCTTC. Its translation: CSVPTGGQSRDTF.